This T cell receptor (beta chain) was sequenced in a study of vaccination and CD4 T cells after COVID-19. Across the study: Subjects got two shots of BNT162b2 or mRNA-1273 vaccine. Cells were stimulated with overlapping spike peptide pools from SARS-CoV-2, HCoV-NL63, HCoV-OC43 and HCoV-229E.

The Oncomine TCR Beta short-read assay sequenced DNA from cultured CD4+ T cells. TCRdb itself ran the PCR reads through MiXCR, one entry per CDR3 protein. The sample records 20,000 to 30,000 distinct CDR3 sequences, around 65% being singletons. With 4 bases removed from V and 1 base from J, the gap between germline ends came to 9 bases. Germline-derived CDR1 and CDR2 are MNHNS and SASEGT. The CDR3 is 14 amino acids. This clonotype was observed once. Its cognate antigen is unknown. Stated treatment: approximately nine-day PBMC culture with coronavirus spike peptide pools or control peptides (ViraFEST assay). Two million PBMCs went into each well for culture with around 9.2 IU/ml IL-2 and 7.5 to 10 ug/ml peptide pools. Cells were cultured for approximately ten days, and then CD4+ T cells were isolated by negative selection.

The material sequenced was CD4+ T cells from blood, cultured in vitro. The chain has TRBV6-1 and TRBJ2-3, with D unclear. The receptor comes from a human donor who had recovered from COVID-19. In DNA form, the CDR3 reads TGTGCCAGCAGTGTCAGCGAGGGCACAGATACGCAGTATTTT. It translates to CASSVSEGTDTQYF.